What follows are 12 T cell receptor beta chains derived from one specimen sequenced in a study of identifying expanded T cells in peripheral blood (dated by TCRdb to between 2017 and 2020). The library was generated by the immunoSEQ multiplex PCR assay. This is the immuneACCESS table as TCRdb keeps it, with only in-frame sequences that have V and J called. A part of the clones is gone; compared with another copy, unresolved V genes explain less than half, and the rest is unexplained. Across this sample there are under 150,000 clones, with more than 80% seen only once. The biggest ten clones account for approximately 3% of the sample. Material: blood. The source of these receptors is a person aged 18 to 75 in good health.

The rearrangement joins TRBV6-5 to TRBJ1-1; D possibly corresponds to TRBD1 (5 bases). With 0 bases removed from V and 4 bases from J, the gap between germline ends came to 15 bases. The CDR3 has 16 amino acids. CDR1 MNHEY and CDR2 SVGAGI come from the germline V gene. The CDR3 DNA reads as TGTGCCAGCAGTTACTCTGGTTCAGGGATGGGCACTGAAGCTTTCTTT. Translated, it gives CASSYSGSGMGTEAFF.

The chain is built from TRBV11-2 and TRBJ1-5, with TRBD1 as a possible D gene (6 bases). V was clipped by 2 bases and J by 7 bases, with 12 bases between them. The germline CDR1 and CDR2 sequences are SGHAT and FQNNGV. The CDR3 loop spans 14 amino acids. Here the CDR3 reads CASSLSGVGQPQHF. The CDR3 DNA is TGTGCCAGCAGCTTATCAGGGGTTGGGCAGCCCCAGCATTTT.

V usage is TRBV7-9 and J usage is TRBJ1-1; D unresolved. Germline V gene lookup returns CDR1 SEHNR and CDR2 FQNEAQ (reference sequence). The V end lost 4 bases, the J end lost 0 bases, and 15 bases lay between the germline ends. The length of the CDR3 is 16 residues. CDR3 coding DNA: TGTGCCAGCAGCTCCCAAACCCCCGGTGTGAACACTGAAGCTTTCTTT. Its translation is CASSSQTPGVNTEAFF.

This chain connects TRBV5-1 to TRBJ1-3, with D unclear. V was cut by 0 bases and J by 3 bases, with 4 bases left in between. CDR1 is SGHRS and CDR2 is YFSETQ in the germline V gene. The CDR3 runs 13 residues. CDR3 sequence reads: CASSLGYGNTIYF. CDR3 bases: TGCGCCAGCAGCTTGGGGTATGGAAACACCATATATTTT.

The rearrangement links TRBV7-3 to TRBJ1-2; a possible D gene is TRBD1 (5 bases). This CDR3 region has 13 residues. Germline values: CDR1 SGHTA, CDR2 FQGTGA. V was pared by 3 bases and J by 6 bases, with 11 bases between. The CDR3 DNA follows: TGTGCCAGCAGCTTCGGGGGTGGGGATGGCTACACCTTC. Its protein is CASSFGGGDGYTF.

The chain is built from TRBV27 and TRBJ1-6; 7 bases are shared with TRBD1. CDR1 and CDR2 (germline): MNHEY, SMNVEV (reference sequence). V was clipped by 8 bases and J by 2 bases; unmatched bases: 9. This CDR3 has 16 residues. This CDR3 reads CASRLHDRAYNSPLHF. The CDR3 DNA follows: TGTGCCAGCCGACTCCATGACAGGGCCTATAATTCACCCCTCCACTTT.

The chain employs TRBV30 and TRBJ2-1, with D possibly TRBD2 on 7 matching bases. The V gene's germline CDR1 is GTSNPN and CDR2 SVGIG (reference sequence). The CDR3 is made up of 12 amino acids. V gave up 3 bases and J gave up 11 bases, with 14 bases separating them. In nucleotides, the CDR3 is TGTGCCTGGAGCGTGGGGGGGGCCAAGCAGTTCTTC. Translating it yields CAWSVGGAKQFF.

The chain carries TRBV6-1 and TRBJ2-7, with D tentatively TRBD1 or TRBD2 (5 bases each). The germline CDR1 and CDR2 sequences are MNHNS and SASEGT. The CDR3 covers 12 residues. V was pared by 11 bases and J by 6 bases, with 17 bases between. The CDR3 region is CAAGTGKGEQYF. CDR3 nucleotides: TGTGCCGCCGGGACGGGGAAAGGCGAGCAGTACTTC.

V is TRBV19 and J is TRBJ1-2; D is perhaps TRBD1 (6 bases). This CDR3 has 14 amino acids. The germline V gene encodes CDR1 LNHDA and CDR2 SQIVND (reference sequence). V was pared by 3 bases and J by 6 bases, with 14 bases between. CDR3 sequence: CASSILWGANGYTF. The CDR3 bases are TGTGCCAGTAGTATTTTATGGGGGGCGAATGGCTACACCTTC.

This clone showed up just once. The chain combines TRBV9 with TRBJ1-1; D unclear. Per germline, CDR1 SGDLS and CDR2 YYNGEE. CDR3 size: 14 residues. The V end lost 1 base, the J end lost 0 bases, and 7 bases lay between the germline ends. CDR3: CASSVQVLNTEAFF. CDR3 DNA sequence: TGTGCCAGCAGCGTACAGGTTTTGAACACTGAAGCTTTCTTT.

The V call is TRBV25-1, the J call TRBJ1-4; the match to TRBD1 covers 8 bases. V gave up 0 bases and J gave up 7 bases; unmatched junction bases: 4. Germline lookup yields CDR1 MGHDK and CDR2 SYGVNS. CDR3 length: 15 amino acids. The DNA of the CDR3 is TGTGCCAGCAGTGAATACGGGACAGGAGGTGAAAAACTGTTTTTT. Amino acid sequence: CASSEYGTGGEKLFF.

The chain has TRBV30 and TRBJ2-1, with 9 positions matching TRBD2. Unmatched junction bases numbered 7, after V lost 0 bases and J lost 16 bases. CDR3 length: 12 amino acids. Germline CDR1 is GTSNPN and CDR2 is SVGIG (reference sequence). CDR3 nucleotides: TGTGCCTGGAGTGTAGTTAGCGGGGGCCTATTCTTC. Its translation is CAWSVVSGGLFF.